This TCR beta chain was recovered during a study of blood T cell repertoires in COVID-19. Study background: Researchers got acute and convalescent COVID-19 samples from the United States, Italy and Spain. T cells, B-cell-depleted T cells, or PBMCs supplied cDNA or gDNA.

Seattle's cohort entered during active infection and was followed longitudinally. J lost 3 bases, V lost 10 bases, and 11 bases had no gene match. CDR1 is LNHDA, CDR2 SQIVND, per germline (reference sequence). The CDR3 consists of 15 residues. As processed by the authors: Reference gene primer amplification in the assay estimated nucleated cell counts. Data came from immunoSEQ multiplex PCR; TCRdb stores just in-frame clones and leaves some out. D and trimming come from the DNA, and the V and J calls and clone size come from that table. The table has about 420,000 clones, approximately 90% seen once. Sequenced: peripheral blood. This sequence was found in a man between 18 and 35 years old with COVID-19, enrolled during active disease. The chain uses TRBV19 and TRBJ1-4, with 7 bases aligning to TRBD1. The CDR3 is CATMDRKVSNEKLFF. As DNA, the CDR3 is TGTGCCACGATGGACAGGAAGGTCTCTAATGAAAAACTGTTTTTT. Looking up the rest from reference TRBV19 and TRBJ1-4 gives the full variable domain: DGGITQSPKYLFRKEGQNVTLSCEQNLNHDAMYWYRQDPGQGLRLIYYSQIVNDFQKGDIAEGYSVSREKKESFPLTVTSAQKNPTAFYLCATMDRKVSNEKLFFGSGTQLSVL.